This T cell receptor beta chain derives from a study of shared clonotypes between healthy human individuals. This table comes from immunoSEQ multiplex PCR, and its TCRdb copy is limited to in-frame clones, with some not included. The sample contains some 1.5 million clones, more than 95% of which appear only once. Study-level results: The study found lower generation probabilities in non-shared clonotypes than in those shared by all four donors.

With regard to this clone: Its antigen remains unidentified.

The sequenced sample was naive CD4+ T cells sorted from blood. Subset: CD45RA+ positively selected. This receptor was obtained from a man between 25 and 39 years old in good health.

This CDR3 reads CASRGRASTSVRTDTQYF. The CDR3 DNA follows: TGTGCCAGCAGGGGCCGCGCCTCTACTAGCGTTCGCACAGATACGCAGTATTTT. The chain couples TRBV2 to TRBJ2-3, with TRBD2 matching 7 bases. This CDR3 comprises 18 residues. V shed 6 bases, J shed 1 base, and the junction held 16 bases outside the gene matches. CDR1 and CDR2 from the germline V gene are SNHLY and FYNNEI.